This entry describes one TCR beta chain. What it recognizes is unknown. This sample was taken from a study of T cell repertoires in cytomegalovirus infection. TCRdb redid the calling of the reads with MiXCR, one entry per CDR3 protein. The sample lists approximately 1,000,000 distinct CDR3 sequences; around 30% were seen once. The receptor's source is a human donor in good health (CMV status not recorded). Some clones in this sample may be carry-over from other donors' samples. This material consisted of cultured CD8+ T cells from PBMCs, taken from culture after CMV antigen stimulation.

The CDR3 DNA reads TGTGCCAGTAACGACGGGGTGAACTCCTACAATGAGCAGTTCTTC. This translates into CASNDGVNSYNEQFF. This chain uses TRBV19 with TRBJ2-1; perhaps TRBD2 as D (5 bases). The CDR3 spans 15 residues. The germline V and J ends were trimmed by 7 bases and 0 bases, with 13 bases remaining between them. Germline CDR1 LNHDA, CDR2 SQIVND (reference sequence).